One T cell receptor beta chain is described in this entry. The antigen is unknown. The CDR3 spans 13 residues. V lost 0 bases and J 3 bases, leaving 6 bases between the germline ends. Looked up from germline, CDR1 is PRHDT and CDR2 is FYEKMQ (reference sequence). The source of the sample is a study of lymphopenia after photon versus proton radiotherapy. General study results and limits: A bigger post-nadir fall in TCR diversity correlated inversely with survival time in deceased patients.

Profiling relied on immunoSEQ multiplex PCR, and the TCRdb table lists in-frame clones only, not all of them. The table shows about 6,100 clones, with roughly nine tenths occurring only once. The specimen was peripheral blood, collected from a patient treated with photon-based radiotherapy. The TCR sequence derives from a man between 60 and 75 years old with cholangiocarcinoma. The chain links TRBV13 to TRBJ2-7, with unresolved D. The CDR3 reads CASSLGLVYEQYF. CDR3 nucleotides: TGTGCCAGCAGCTTAGGGCTAGTCTACGAGCAGTACTTC.